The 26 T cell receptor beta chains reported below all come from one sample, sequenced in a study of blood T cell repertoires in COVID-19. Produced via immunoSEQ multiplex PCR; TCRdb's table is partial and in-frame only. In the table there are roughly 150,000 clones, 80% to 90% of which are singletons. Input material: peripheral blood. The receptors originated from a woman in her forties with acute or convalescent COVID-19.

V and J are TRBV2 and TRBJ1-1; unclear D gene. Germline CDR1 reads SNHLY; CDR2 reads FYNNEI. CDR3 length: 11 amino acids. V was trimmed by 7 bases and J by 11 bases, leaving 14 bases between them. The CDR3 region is CASTDGVRAFF. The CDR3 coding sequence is TGTGCCAGCACCGACGGGGTTAGGGCTTTCTTT.

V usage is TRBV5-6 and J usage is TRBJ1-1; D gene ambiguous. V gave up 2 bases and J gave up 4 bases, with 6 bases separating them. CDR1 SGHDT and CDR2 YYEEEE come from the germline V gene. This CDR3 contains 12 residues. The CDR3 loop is CASSFPGTEAFF. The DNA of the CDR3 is TGTGCCAGCAGCTTCCCAGGCACTGAAGCTTTCTTT.

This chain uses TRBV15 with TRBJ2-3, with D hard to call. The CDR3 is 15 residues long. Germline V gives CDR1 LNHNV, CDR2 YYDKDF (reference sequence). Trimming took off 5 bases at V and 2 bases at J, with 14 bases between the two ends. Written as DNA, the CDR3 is TGTGCCACCAGCGAGCAGCGAGAGCTCACAGATACGCAGTATTTT. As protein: CATSEQRELTDTQYF. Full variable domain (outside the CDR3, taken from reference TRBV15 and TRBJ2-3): DAMVIQNPRYQVTQFGKPVTLSCSQTLNHNVMYWYQQKSSQAPKLLFHYYDKDFNNEADTPDNFQSRRPNTSFCFLDIRSPGLGDTAMYLCATSEQRELTDTQYFGPGTRLTVL.

In DNA form, the CDR3 reads TGCAGTGGAGGCTACACCGGGGAGCTGTTTTTT. Protein sequence: CSGGYTGELFF. The chain uses TRBV20-1 and TRBJ2-2; the D is unclear. Germline V CDR1 and CDR2: DFQATT, SNEGSKA (reference sequence). The V end lost 7 bases, the J end lost 3 bases, and 6 bases lay between the germline ends. This CDR3 is built from 11 residues.

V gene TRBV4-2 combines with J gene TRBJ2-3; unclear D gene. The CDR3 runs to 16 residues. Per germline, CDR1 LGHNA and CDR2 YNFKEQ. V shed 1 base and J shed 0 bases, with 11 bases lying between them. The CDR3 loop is CASSQGEVLSTDTQYF. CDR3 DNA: TGTGCCAGCAGCCAAGGCGAGGTCCTAAGCACAGATACGCAGTATTTT.

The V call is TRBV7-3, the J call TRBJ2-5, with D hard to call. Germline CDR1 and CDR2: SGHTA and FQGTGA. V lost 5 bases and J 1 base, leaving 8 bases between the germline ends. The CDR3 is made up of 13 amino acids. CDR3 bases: TGTGCCAGCAGCCCCTCGGGCCAAGAGACCCAGTACTTC. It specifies CASSPSGQETQYF.

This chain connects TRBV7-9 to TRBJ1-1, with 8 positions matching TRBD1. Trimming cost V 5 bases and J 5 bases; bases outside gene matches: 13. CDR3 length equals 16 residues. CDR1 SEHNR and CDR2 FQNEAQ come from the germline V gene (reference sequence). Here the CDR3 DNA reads TGTGCCAGCAGCCCTGGACAGGGTAGATTATGGACTGAAGCTTTCTTT. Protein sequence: CASSPGQGRLWTEAFF.

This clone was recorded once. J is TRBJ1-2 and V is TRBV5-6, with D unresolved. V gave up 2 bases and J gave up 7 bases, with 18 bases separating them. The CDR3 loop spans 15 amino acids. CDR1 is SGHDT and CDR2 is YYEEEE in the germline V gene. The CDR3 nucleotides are TGTGCCAGCAGCTTTATCGGAGGAGGTGTAGGTGGCTACACCTTC. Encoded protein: CASSFIGGGVGGYTF.

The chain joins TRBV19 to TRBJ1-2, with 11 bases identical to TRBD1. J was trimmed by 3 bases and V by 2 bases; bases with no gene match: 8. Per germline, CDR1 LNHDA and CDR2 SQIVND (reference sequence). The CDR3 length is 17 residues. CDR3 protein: CASSITGQGARDYGYTF. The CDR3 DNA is TGTGCCAGTAGTATAACTGGACAGGGGGCGAGGGACTATGGCTACACCTTC.

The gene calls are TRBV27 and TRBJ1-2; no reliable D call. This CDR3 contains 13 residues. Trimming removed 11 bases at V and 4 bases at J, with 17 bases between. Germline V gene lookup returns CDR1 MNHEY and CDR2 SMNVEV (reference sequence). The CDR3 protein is CAGNGGVVYGYTF. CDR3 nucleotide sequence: TGTGCCGGCAACGGCGGGGTGGTCTATGGCTACACCTTC.

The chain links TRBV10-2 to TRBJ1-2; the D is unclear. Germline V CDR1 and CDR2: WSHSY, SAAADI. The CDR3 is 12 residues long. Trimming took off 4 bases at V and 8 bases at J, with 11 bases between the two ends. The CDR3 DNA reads TGCGCCAGCAGTGTAGCCGGTTGGGGCTACACCTTC. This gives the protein CASSVAGWGYTF.

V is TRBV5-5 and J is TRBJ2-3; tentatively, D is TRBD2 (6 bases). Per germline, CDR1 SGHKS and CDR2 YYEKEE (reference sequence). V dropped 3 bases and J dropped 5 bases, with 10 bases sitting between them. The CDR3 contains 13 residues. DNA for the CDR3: TGTGCCAGCAGCTCGAGGGGAGGAGATACGCAGTATTTT. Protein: CASSSRGGDTQYF.

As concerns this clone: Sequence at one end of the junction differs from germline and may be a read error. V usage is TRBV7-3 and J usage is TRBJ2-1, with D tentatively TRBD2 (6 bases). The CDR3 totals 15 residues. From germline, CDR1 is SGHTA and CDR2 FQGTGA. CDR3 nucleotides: TGTGCCAGCAGCCTAACAATGGGGGGTAGGAATGAGCAGTTCTTC. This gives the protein CASSLTMGGRNEQFF.

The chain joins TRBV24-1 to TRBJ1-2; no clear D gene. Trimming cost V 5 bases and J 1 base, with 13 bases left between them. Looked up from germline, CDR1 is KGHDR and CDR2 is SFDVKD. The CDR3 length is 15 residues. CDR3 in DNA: TGTGCCACCAGTGCTCCCGATGGGAGTAACTATGGCTACACCTTC. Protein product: CATSAPDGSNYGYTF.

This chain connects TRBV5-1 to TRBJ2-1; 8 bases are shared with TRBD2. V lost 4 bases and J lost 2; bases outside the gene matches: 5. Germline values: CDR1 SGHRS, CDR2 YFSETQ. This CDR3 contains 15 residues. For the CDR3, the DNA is TGCGCCAGCAGCCAGACTAGCGTTCCCTACAATGAGCAGTTCTTC. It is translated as CASSQTSVPYNEQFF. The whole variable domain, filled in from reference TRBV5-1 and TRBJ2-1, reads KAGVTQTPRYLIKTRGQQVTLSCSPISGHRSVSWYQQTPGQGLQFLFEYFSETQRNKGNFPGRFSGRQFSNSRSEMNVSTLELGDSALYLCASSQTSVPYNEQFFGPGTRLTVL.

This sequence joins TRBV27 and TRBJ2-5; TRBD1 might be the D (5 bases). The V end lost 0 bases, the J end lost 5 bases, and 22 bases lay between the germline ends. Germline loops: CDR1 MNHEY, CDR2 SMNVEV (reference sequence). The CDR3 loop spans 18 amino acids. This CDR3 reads CASSLSPPTDLGGETQYF. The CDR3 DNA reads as TGTGCCAGCAGTTTATCCCCCCCGACAGACCTAGGTGGGGAGACCCAGTACTTC.

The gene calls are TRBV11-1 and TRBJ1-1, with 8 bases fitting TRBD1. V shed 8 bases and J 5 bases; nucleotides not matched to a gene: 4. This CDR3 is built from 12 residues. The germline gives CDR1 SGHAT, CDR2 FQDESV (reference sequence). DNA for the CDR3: TGTGCCAGCGCACAGGGGGGGACTGAAGCTTTCTTT. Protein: CASAQGGTEAFF.

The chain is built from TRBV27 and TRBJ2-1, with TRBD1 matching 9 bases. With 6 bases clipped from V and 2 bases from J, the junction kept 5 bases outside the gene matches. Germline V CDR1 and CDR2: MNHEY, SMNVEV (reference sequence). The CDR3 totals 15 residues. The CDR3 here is CASSPGTGTYNEQFF. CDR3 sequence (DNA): TGTGCCAGCAGCCCCGGGACAGGGACCTACAATGAGCAGTTCTTC.

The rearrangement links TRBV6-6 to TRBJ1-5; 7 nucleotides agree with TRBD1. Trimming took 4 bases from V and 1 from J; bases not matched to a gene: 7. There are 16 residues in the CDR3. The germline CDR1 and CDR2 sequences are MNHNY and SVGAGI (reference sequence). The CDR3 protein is CASSWSGGRSNQPQHF. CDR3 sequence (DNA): TGTGCCAGCAGTTGGTCAGGGGGGAGAAGCAATCAGCCCCAGCATTTT.

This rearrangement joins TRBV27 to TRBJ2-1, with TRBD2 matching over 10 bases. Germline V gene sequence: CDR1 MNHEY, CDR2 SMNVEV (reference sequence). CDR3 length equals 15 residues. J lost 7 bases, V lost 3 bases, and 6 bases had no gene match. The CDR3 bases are TGTGCCAGCAGTTTGAGCGGGGGGGCTGGGAATGAGCAGTTCTTC. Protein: CASSLSGGAGNEQFF.

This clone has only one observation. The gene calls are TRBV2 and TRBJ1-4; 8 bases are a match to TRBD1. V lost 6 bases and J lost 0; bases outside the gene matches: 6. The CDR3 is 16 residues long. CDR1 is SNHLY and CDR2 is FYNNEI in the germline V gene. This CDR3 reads CASRRTGRATNEKLFF. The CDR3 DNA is TGTGCCAGCAGGCGGACAGGGCGAGCAACTAATGAAAAACTGTTTTTT.

The CDR3 protein is CASSTGTSGRNYEQFF. DNA of the CDR3: TGTGCCAGCAGCACTGGGACTAGCGGCCGAAACTATGAGCAGTTCTTC. The rearrangement links TRBV7-9 to TRBJ2-1, with 11 bases aligning to TRBD2. The CDR3 has 16 residues. Per germline, CDR1 SEHNR and CDR2 FQNEAQ (reference sequence). Trimming cost V 5 bases and J 8 bases; bases outside gene matches: 11. Full variable domain (missing parts from reference TRBV7-9 and TRBJ2-1): DTGVSQNPRHKITKRGQNVTFRCDPISEHNRLYWYRQTLGQGPEFLTYFQNEAQLEKSRLLSDRFSAERPKGSFSTLEIQRTEQGDSAMYLCASSTGTSGRNYEQFFGPGTRLTVL.

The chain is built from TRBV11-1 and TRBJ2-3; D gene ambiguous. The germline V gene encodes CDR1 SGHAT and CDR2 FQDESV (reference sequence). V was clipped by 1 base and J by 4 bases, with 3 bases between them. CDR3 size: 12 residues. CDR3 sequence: CASSLGADTQYF. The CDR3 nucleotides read TGTGCCAGCAGCTTAGGAGCAGATACGCAGTATTTT.

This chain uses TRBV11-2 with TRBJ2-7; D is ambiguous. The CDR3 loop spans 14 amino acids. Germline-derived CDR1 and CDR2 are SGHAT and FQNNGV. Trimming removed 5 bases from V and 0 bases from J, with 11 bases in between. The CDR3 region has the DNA TGTGCCAGCAGCCCCGACTGGAGCTCCTACGAGCAGTACTTC. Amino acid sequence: CASSPDWSSYEQYF. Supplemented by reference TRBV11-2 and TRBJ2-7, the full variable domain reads EAGVAQSPRYKIIEKRQSVAFWCNPISGHATLYWYQQILGQGPKLLIQFQNNGVVDDSQLPKDRFSAERLKGVDSTLKIQPAKLEDSAVYLCASSPDWSSYEQYFGPGTRLTVT.

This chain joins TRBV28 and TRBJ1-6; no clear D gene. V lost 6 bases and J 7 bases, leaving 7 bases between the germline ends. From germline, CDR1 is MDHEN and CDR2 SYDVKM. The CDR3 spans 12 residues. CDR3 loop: CASSRGNSPLHF. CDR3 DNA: TGTGCCAGCAGCCGGGGAAATTCACCCCTCCACTTT.

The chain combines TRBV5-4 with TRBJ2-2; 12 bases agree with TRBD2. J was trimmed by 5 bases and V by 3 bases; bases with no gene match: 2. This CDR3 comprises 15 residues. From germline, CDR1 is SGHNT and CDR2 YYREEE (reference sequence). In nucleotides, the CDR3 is TGTGCCAGCAGCTCCGGGACTAGCGGGACCGGGGAGCTGTTTTTT. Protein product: CASSSGTSGTGELFF.